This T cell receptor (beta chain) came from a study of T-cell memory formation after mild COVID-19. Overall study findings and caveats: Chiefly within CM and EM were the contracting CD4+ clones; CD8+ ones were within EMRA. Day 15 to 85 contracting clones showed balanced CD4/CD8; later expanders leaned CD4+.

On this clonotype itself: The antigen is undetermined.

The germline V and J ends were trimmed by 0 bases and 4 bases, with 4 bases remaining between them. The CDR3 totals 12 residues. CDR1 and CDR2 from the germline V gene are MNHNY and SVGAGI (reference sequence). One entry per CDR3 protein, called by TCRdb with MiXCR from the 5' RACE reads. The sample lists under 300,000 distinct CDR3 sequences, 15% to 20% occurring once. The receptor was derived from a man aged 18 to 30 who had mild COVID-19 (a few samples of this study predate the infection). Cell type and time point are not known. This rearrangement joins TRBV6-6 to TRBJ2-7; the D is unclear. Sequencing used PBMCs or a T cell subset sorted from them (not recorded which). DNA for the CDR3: TGTGCCAGCAGTTACTCGAGGTACGAGCAGTACTTC. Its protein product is CASSYSRYEQYF.